This paragraph reports one T cell receptor beta chain. This sample was taken from a study of blood T cell repertoires in COVID-19. Study context: COVID-19 samples collected from the United States, Italy and Spain covered acute and convalescent phases. The analysed material was cDNA or gDNA that came from T cells, B-cell-depleted T cells, or PBMCs.

Germline-derived CDR1 and CDR2 are KGHSH and LQKENI. CDR3 length: 15 amino acids. The V end was cut by 4 bases, the J end by 3 bases, with 13 bases between. In the study's own analysis: Estimates of nucleated cell counts were drawn from the amplification of reference gene primers. Some clones are missing from TCRdb's copy, which holds only in-frame ones; the method was immunoSEQ multiplex PCR. V and J calls and clone size come straight from that table; D and trimming were deduced from the DNA. Among about 190,000 clones listed, 80% to 90% were seen once. The chain employs TRBV18 and TRBJ1-5; D is unresolved. The source material was peripheral blood. The sequence derives from a young woman who had recovered from COVID-19. The CDR3 is CASSLGPTDNQPQHF. In nucleotides, the CDR3 is TGTGCCAGCTCACTTGGGCCCACCGACAATCAGCCCCAGCATTTT.